Sequencing of this T cell receptor (beta chain) was carried out in a study of cytomegalovirus exposure and HLA in healthy donors. Overall study findings and caveats: According to a subsequent analysis, TCR clusters from the first cohort were inclined to appear together in the 100 to 150 validation repertoires. Most TCR sequences proved rare, with some public TCRs found in many donors. Researchers catalogued under 200 TCR beta chains as cytomegalovirus-associated.

The CDR3 covers 16 residues. CDR1 SGHDN and CDR2 FVKESK come from the germline V gene. The V end lost 0 bases, the J end lost 8 bases, and 16 bases lay between the germline ends. To note about this clone: Its antigen remains unknown.

Sequenced by immunoSEQ multiplex PCR; TCRdb stores in-frame clones only, minus some. This sample has fewer than 150,000 clones, with more than 70% found just once. The chain links TRBV14 to TRBJ1-4; D might be TRBD1 (5 bases). The clonotype originates from a man between 18 and 29 years old in good health and CMV-seronegative. Material for sequencing was PBMCs. DNA of the CDR3: TGTGCCAGCAGCCAAGATCGCGGGGCGTTTGGGGAAAAACTGTTTTTT. It codes for CASSQDRGAFGEKLFF.